This TCR beta chain was sequenced in a study of identical twins (dated by TCRdb to 2016 to 2017). At the level of the whole study: To test whether fetal clonotypes persist, this study deep-sequenced TCR alpha and beta repertoires from monozygotic twins, from unrelated adults of various ages, and from cord blood. To rule out contamination, replicate twin experiments were performed at different times with different library preparation protocols.

The receptor library was made with 5' RACE. Sequencing used an Illumina HiSeq 2000. A universal primer binding site was added through template switching, and the final cDNA carried a unique molecular identifier so that TCR cDNA molecules could be counted accurately. First-strand cDNA for TCR alpha and beta chains was synthesized from specific primers in the conserved constant-segment region. Each cDNA library was double barcoded, with a SMART-Mk sample barcode plus Illumina barcodes, to control for contamination. TruSeq adapter sequences, together with Illumina sample barcodes, were added in two successive PCR steps. The TCR alpha and beta cDNA libraries were sequenced on the Illumina HiSeq platform using custom primers. Processing in the source paper ran as follows. Raw reads were processed with MiGEC to extract unique molecular identifiers, and MiXCR was used to determine CDR3 positions. For each individual, recombination models were inferred using an EM algorithm with the repgenHMM and IGoR tools. Shared clonotype analysis was performed with the tcR package in R, normalizing sharing by the product of cloneset sizes. Out-of-frame nonproductive sequences were analyzed to study raw recombination free of thymic and clonal selection effects. TCRdb redid the processing of the public reads, applying fastp at Q25 and MiXCR, and retained in-frame beta chains. Records with the same CDR3 protein are collapsed into one entry carrying the most frequent genes and DNA. TCRdb, rather than the study authors, made the V and J calls. The sample yields hundreds of thousands of distinct CDR3 sequences; roughly 10% were counted once. The biggest ten clones account for 7% to 8.5% of the sample.

Study-wide findings and limitations: Out-of-frame TCR alpha sharing in monozygotic twins was systematically underestimated by recombination models, whereas sharing between unrelated individuals was in agreement with the recombination models. Invariant T cells such as MAIT and iNKT could partly confound zero-insertion analyses, though diverse VJ usage argued against this for most clonotypes. Compared with coincidental sharing between unrelated individuals, out-of-frame TCR alpha sequences shared between twins showed an excess of sequences with low generation probability. Abundant cord blood beta clonotypes carried fewer insertions; young adult naive repertoires showed a weaker similar trend, while memory repertoires showed none. Because the same donors could not be followed over many years, the conclusions relied on cross-sectional statistical analysis. A weaker excess of twin sharing was found in beta out-of-frame sequences because the signal-to-noise ratio was lowered by fewer shared sequences.

Only healthy Caucasian donors were included. The twin cohort comprised three pairs of female monozygotic twins, all aged about 18 to 29 years. Positive isolation kits from Invitrogen were used to isolate the CD4+ and CD8+ T cell populations. This clonotype was detected many times. Its antigen is not yet known. Base qualities are not at hand, and no much larger clone is one base apart. The sample was also reused in another study, on yellow fever vaccine responses in identical twins. The second paper further reports: The T cell response to vaccination in identical twins was reported by the authors to appear partly convergent and partly personalized. Focusing on identical twins, the study followed the T cell clones that responded to the vaccine, and did so with precision.

The receptor was derived from a woman between 18 and 30 years old in good health. The sequenced material came from CD8+ T cells sorted from blood.

The DNA sequence is given as TGTGCCAGCAGTTTTAACTCCTACGAGCAGTACTTC. Its protein reads: CASSFNSYEQYF. Recombination linked TRBV12-3 or TRBV12-4 to TRBJ2-7; no D gene call is confident. The CDR3 covers 12 residues, taking in both the cysteine and the phenylalanine. Just the 36-base CDR3 DNA is kept, in frame starting at base 1. At the junction V is shortened by 3 bases and J by 0 bases, with 3 bases in between.